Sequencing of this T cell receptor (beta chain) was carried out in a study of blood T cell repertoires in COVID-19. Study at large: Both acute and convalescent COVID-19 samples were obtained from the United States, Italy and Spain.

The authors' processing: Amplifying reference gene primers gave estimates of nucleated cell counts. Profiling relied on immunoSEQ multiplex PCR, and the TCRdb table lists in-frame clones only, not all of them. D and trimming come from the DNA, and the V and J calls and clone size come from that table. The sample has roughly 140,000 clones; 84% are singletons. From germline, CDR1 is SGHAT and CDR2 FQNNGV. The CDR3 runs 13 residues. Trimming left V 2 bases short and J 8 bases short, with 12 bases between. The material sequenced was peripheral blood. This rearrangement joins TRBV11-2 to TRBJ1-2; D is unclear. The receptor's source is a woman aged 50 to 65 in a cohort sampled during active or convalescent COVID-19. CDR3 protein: CASSLNGFGGYTF. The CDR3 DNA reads TGTGCCAGCAGCTTAAATGGTTTTGGCGGCTACACCTTC.